The TCR beta chain under discussion was sequenced for a study of cytotoxic CD8 clonotypes in ibrutinib-treated CLL (dated by TCRdb to the early 2020s). Looking at the study overall: The cohort included about 15 treatment-naive and some twelve relapsed/refractory patients; 17 to 18 were IGHV unmutated. Responses were partial in 24 patients and complete in 2; after median approximately 69 months follow-up, around 15 stayed in remission and 12 progressed. Response samples were obtained after a median of 12 months of treatment, with a range of roughly 6 to 40 months. An average of 255,043 productive templates and 94,082 productive rearrangements was obtained per sample. Of the 90 or so participants in the trial, approximately 26 had longitudinal samples available. Cryopreserved peripheral blood mononuclear cells were obtained before treatment, at response, and at either sustained remission or disease progression. Every sample from remission and from progressive disease was obtained while the patients were still on ibrutinib.

Each clonotype received, on average, 10x coverage in deep resolution sequencing performed on a MiSeq, where the target depth lay between 1 in 1 million and 1 in 200,000 T cells. TCR beta libraries were generated with the immunoSEQ hsTCRB Kit. Turning to the authors' computational methods: Data were analyzed with ImmunoSEQ Data Assistant and ImmunoSEQ Analyzer, with V, D and J genes assigned per IMGT definitions. Clonality was computed as one minus normalized Shannon entropy of productive rearrangement frequencies, ranging from 0 to 1. Public clonotype analysis was restricted to overrepresented clonotypes comprising at least 0.05% of each patient's repertoire. Roughly 13 age-matched healthy donor repertoires from immuneACCESS were used as controls for clonality. The table was pulled from immuneACCESS by TCRdb, which kept in-frame rearrangements only. Such tables lose some clones; where checked, under half of the loss comes from unresolved V genes, and the rest has no known cause. That table furnishes V, J and clone size, whereas the DNA furnished D and trimming. Within this sample are about 160,000 clones, with about 80% of them counted one time only. The ten largest clones add up to roughly 2% of the sample.

Reading the label with the study, this specimen's time point is: about a year on ibrutinib. For TCR beta library preparation, about 1.8 micrograms of genomic DNA were isolated from cryopreserved PBMCs. Longitudinal blood samples from CLL patients on ibrutinib monotherapy underwent high-throughput TCR beta sequencing. The patients took part in an open-label, single-center phase 2 trial of ibrutinib monotherapy. Details on this clone: What this receptor recognizes is not known. No clone much larger than this one lies a single base away; base qualities are absent.

What the authors observed across the whole study: At ibrutinib response clonality went up, during sustained remission it held steady, and at progression it dropped back toward baseline. Public clonotypes were rare and either shrank or stayed stable during treatment, and the rise in clonality at ibrutinib response reflected expansion of private clonotypes. Baseline clonality was found to be higher than that of age-matched healthy donors and was strongly correlated with circulating CD8+ T-cell counts. Lymph node repertoires were not examined, and the timing of sampling was not matched between patients in sustained remission and those whose disease progressed.

Based on the germline V gene, the CDR1 and CDR2 sequences are KGHSH and LQKENI. V is pared back by 8 bases and J by 5 bases, with 8 bases lying between the germline termini. The CDR3, cysteine through phenylalanine, is 11 amino acids long. Of all the DNA, just the CDR3 is kept, 33 bases in frame from base 1. The sequence came from a human donor with chronic lymphocytic leukemia. The chain is encoded by TRBV18 joined to TRBJ2-3, with the D gene call left open. The material was PBMCs, obtained after 12 months of ibrutinib treatment. In nucleotides, the sequence is TGTGCCAGCCACCTAGTAGATACGCAGTATTTT. It translates as CASHLVDTQYF.